One T cell receptor beta chain is described in this entry. The length of the CDR3 is 16 residues. Germline-derived CDR1 and CDR2 are LNHNV and YYDKDF (reference sequence). J was trimmed by 6 bases and V by 2 bases; bases with no gene match: 4. This sample was included in a study of cytomegalovirus exposure and HLA in healthy donors. The PCR ran on 60 Vbeta and 13 Jbeta primers. Clones were read by immunoSEQ multiplex PCR, and TCRdb kept only the in-frame ones, dropping some. The sample includes nearly 110,000 clones, 60% to 75% of them seen just once. The sample consisted of PBMCs. The source is a young man in good health and CMV-seronegative. V gene TRBV15 combines with J gene TRBJ2-2; 12 positions agree with TRBD1. The CDR3 DNA follows: TGTGCCACCAGCAGACCGGGACAGGGGGCCGCCGGGGAGCTGTTTTTT. This gives the protein CATSRPGQGAAGELFF.